The 20 T cell receptor beta chains given below trace back to one sample, sequenced in a study of CXCR3-negative and CXCR3-positive naive CD8 T cells. Findings and caveats of the study: TRB CDR3s of CXCR3-positive naive cells were more hydrophobic than those of CXCR3-negative naive cells.

Which antigens these TCRs recognize remains unknown. 5' RACE that incorporated UMI labels was used to prepare the TRB cDNA libraries. TCRdb processed the 5' RACE reads again and assigns one entry to each CDR3 protein, with no DNA. Here the sample table reports around 160,000 distinct CDR3 sequences. The sequenced sample was naive CXCR3+ CD8+ T cells from blood. Noted subset: CD45RO-CCR7+CD27+CD95- naive CD8+ T cells expressing CXCR3 (TNR3+). The receptors originated from a human donor in good health. Some clones in this sample may be carry-over from other donors' samples.

The CDR3 spells CASSSGLAGSGNEQFF. This chain joins TRBV5-1 and TRBJ2-1; TCRdb outputs TRBD2, but without DNA this stays unchecked. Germline V gene data show CDR1 as SGHRS and CDR2 as YFSETQ. This CDR3 comprises 16 residues.

The chain joins TRBV7-9 to TRBJ2-3. The CDR3 is 14 residues long. CDR1 SEHNR and CDR2 FQNEAQ come from the germline V gene (reference sequence). The CDR3 protein is CASSLVQSSDTQYF.

This chain connects TRBV5-1 to TRBJ2-5. The germline V gene has CDR1 SGHRS and CDR2 YFSETQ. CDR3 length: 13 residues. CDR3 sequence reads: CASSFDSGETQYF.

V and J are TRBV28 and TRBJ2-1; TCRdb selects TRBD2, and the lack of DNA leaves this call unchecked. The CDR3 contains 13 residues. CDR1 is MDHEN, CDR2 SYDVKM, per germline. The CDR3 protein is CASSLSRNSEQFF.

The chain links TRBV5-1 to TRBJ2-1; the D gene TCRdb calls, TRBD2, cannot be checked with no DNA. From germline, CDR1 is SGHRS and CDR2 YFSETQ. The CDR3 spans 18 residues. CDR3 residues: CASSSEASPSGWNNEQFF.

The genes are TRBV7-9 and TRBJ2-3; TCRdb selects TRBD1, and the lack of DNA leaves this call unchecked. CDR3 length equals 13 residues. The germline CDR1 and CDR2 sequences are SEHNR and FQNEAQ (reference sequence). CDR3 region: CASSGAYEDTQYF.

The V gene is TRBV28, the J gene TRBJ2-1. This CDR3 has 12 amino acids. Germline values: CDR1 MDHEN, CDR2 SYDVKM. The CDR3 protein is CASGVGYNEQFF.

The gene calls are TRBV6-2 or TRBV6-3 and TRBJ1-1. Germline V CDR1 and CDR2: MNHEY, SVGEGT. The CDR3 spans 14 residues. CDR3 sequence: CASGETLEDTEAFF.

The J gene is TRBJ2-4, the V gene TRBV11-2; TCRdb calls TRBD1, which cannot be checked without DNA. The CDR3 loop spans 15 amino acids. Germline V lookup: CDR1 SGHAT, CDR2 FQNNGV. CDR3 in amino acids: CASSRPGGGKNIQYF.

The CDR3 is CSVEVGQLPMGYTF. The chain recombines TRBV29-1 with TRBJ1-2. CDR1 SQVTM and CDR2 ANQGSEA come from the germline V gene. This CDR3 is 14 amino acids long.

This chain's CDR3 is CASSSQRDPNNEQFF. The rearrangement links TRBV11-3 to TRBJ2-1; TCRdb's D call, TRBD2, is unchecked because there is no DNA. CDR1 and CDR2 (germline): SGHNT, YENEEA. The CDR3 runs 15 residues.

The rearrangement uses TRBV7-9 and TRBJ1-1; TCRdb picks TRBD1, but there is no DNA to check that call. Germline V CDR1 and CDR2: SEHNR, FQNEAQ (reference sequence). The CDR3 totals 13 residues. The CDR3 protein is CASSPPGDTEAFF.

J is TRBJ2-7 and V is TRBV9; the TRBD1 assignment by TCRdb is unverifiable without DNA. There are 16 residues in the CDR3. Germline V lookup: CDR1 SGDLS, CDR2 YYNGEE. CDR3 in amino acids: CASSPSSGTVLYEQYF.

The rearrangement joins TRBV5-1 to TRBJ1-2; the D gene TCRdb calls, TRBD1, cannot be checked with no DNA. This CDR3 spans 14 amino acids. CDR1 is SGHRS, CDR2 YFSETQ, per germline. CDR3 amino acids: CASSLGQSNYGYTF.

V is TRBV25-1 and J is TRBJ2-7. The CDR3 has 14 residues. CDR1 MGHDK and CDR2 SYGVNS come from the germline V gene. CDR3 amino acids: CASSEFGDPHEQYF.

CDR3 amino acids: CASSLYRSSYEQYF. The genes are TRBV6-6 and TRBJ2-7. Germline assignment: CDR1 MNHNY and CDR2 SVGAGI (reference sequence). This CDR3 has 14 amino acids.

The V gene is TRBV29-1, the J gene TRBJ2-2; there is no DNA to check the TCRdb D call of TRBD1. Germline-derived CDR1 and CDR2 are SQVTM and ANQGSEA. The CDR3 runs to 14 residues. This CDR3 is CSVESRGTTGELFF.

This chain uses TRBV4-3 with TRBJ2-1. CDR1 and CDR2 (germline): LGHNA, YSLEER. This CDR3 contains 14 residues. The CDR3 sequence: CASSQDRTDNEQFF.

The chain uses TRBV5-4 and TRBJ2-1; TCRdb indicates TRBD2, and absent DNA this call remains unverified. CDR3 length: 14 residues. The germline V gene has CDR1 SGHNT and CDR2 YYREEE (reference sequence). CDR3 amino acids: CASSDGTSSNEQFF.

This chain uses TRBV29-1 with TRBJ2-3; TCRdb lists TRBD1, though no DNA is available to test this call. The CDR3 extends over 17 amino acids. Germline assignment: CDR1 SQVTM and CDR2 ANQGSEA. This CDR3 reads CSVEDPRRGGSTDTQYF.